A selection of T cell receptor beta chains follows, all from one sample in a study of metastatic and nonmetastatic thyroid tumors. With MiXCR, TCRdb reprocessed the PCR reads. The repertoire holds more than 9,500 clones, with 27% as singletons. Sequencing was performed on adjacent normal tissue. Receptor source: a male donor with papillary thyroid cancer or a benign thyroid nodule (not recorded which). Some clones in this sample may be carry-over from other donors' samples. Each CDR3 is given with its conserved first and last residue. Each record gives: clone size, J gene, D gene, V gene, CDR3 DNA, CDR3 protein. D genes are given only for firm matches. The size of a clone is reported for some rows only, either as once, few or many, or as a class for expanded clones.

size: few; J: TRBJ1-3; D: .; V: TRBV19; DNA: TGTGCCAGTAGGGCGGAGATCTCTGGAAACACCATATATTTT; CDR3: CASRAEISGNTIYF
size: .; J: TRBJ2-3; D: TRBD2; V: TRBV7-6; DNA: TGTGCCAGCAGCCTAAGCGGGGGTGGAGATACGCAGTATTTT; CDR3: CASSLSGGGDTQYF
size: .; J: TRBJ1-1; D: TRBD1; V: TRBV12-3/TRBV12-4; DNA: TGTGCCAGCAGTTTTATTGACAGGGGCACTGAAGCTTTCTTT; CDR3: CASSFIDRGTEAFF
size: .; J: TRBJ2-3; D: .; V: TRBV15; DNA: TGTGCCACCAGCAGAGAATCCGGTCCAATAGGCGGTCTTGGTACGCAGTATTTT; CDR3: CATSRESGPIGGLGTQYF
size: .; J: TRBJ2-7; D: TRBD2; V: TRBV7-6; DNA: TGTGCCAGCAGCCCCCCGGGACTAGCGGGAGGTCCCTCTAGGGACGAGCAGTACTTC; CDR3: CASSPPGLAGGPSRDEQYF
size: .; J: TRBJ1-1; D: .; V: TRBV6-1; DNA: TGTGCCAGCAAGCGGGCTTTCTTT; CDR3: CASKRAFF
size: few; J: TRBJ2-1; D: TRBD2; V: TRBV24-1; DNA: TGTGCCACCATGATCCAAGGACTAGCGGGGGATGAGCAGTTCTTC; CDR3: CATMIQGLAGDEQFF
size: many; J: TRBJ1-6; D: .; V: TRBV28; DNA: TGTGCCAGCAACAGTCTGCCCTATAATTCACCCCTCCACTTT; CDR3: CASNSLPYNSPLHF
size: .; J: TRBJ2-1; D: .; V: TRBV11-2; DNA: TGTGCCAGCAGCCGGGACTGGAGCTCCTACAATGAGCAGTTCTTC; CDR3: CASSRDWSSYNEQFF
size: .; J: TRBJ1-1; D: TRBD1; V: TRBV6-1; DNA: TGTGCCAGCAGCTTCTGGGACAGGGGGATGAACACTGAAGCTTTCTTT; CDR3: CASSFWDRGMNTEAFF
size: .; J: TRBJ2-1; D: .; V: TRBV7-2; DNA: TGTGCCAGCAGCTTCCAGGGTGGTCCTGGACTCAGCTCCTACAATGAGCAGTTCTTC; CDR3: CASSFQGGPGLSSYNEQFF
size: few; J: TRBJ2-4; D: .; V: TRBV2; DNA: TGTGCCAGCAGTGATGACACCAACATTCAGTACTTC; CDR3: CASSDDTNIQYF
size: few; J: TRBJ1-2; D: TRBD1; V: TRBV7-2; DNA: TGTGCCAGCAGCTTAGCGGGGGGACAGGGCTATGGCTACACCTTC; CDR3: CASSLAGGQGYGYTF
size: .; J: TRBJ2-5; D: .; V: TRBV6-9; DNA: TGTGCCAGCAGTTTTTCGACCCGGAGGGAGACCCAGTACTTC; CDR3: CASSFSTRRETQYF
size: many; J: TRBJ2-5; D: .; V: TRBV7-7; DNA: TGTGCTAGCAGCTTAGGAACCCTTGGGGAGACCCAGTACTTC; CDR3: CASSLGTLGETQYF
size: many; J: TRBJ1-2; D: .; V: TRBV25-1; DNA: TGTGCCAGCAGTGAAGGGGGGGGCTACACCTTC; CDR3: CASSEGGGYTF
size: few; J: TRBJ2-7; D: TRBD1; V: TRBV19; DNA: TGTGCCAGTAGTATAGGGACAGGCTCCTACGAGCAGTGCTTC; CDR3: CASSIGTGSYEQCF